This T cell receptor (beta chain) derives from a study of technical replicates of blood from several donors. Between the trimmed V and J ends, which lost 5 bases and 5 bases, there was a span of 13 bases. Germline values: CDR1 SEHNR, CDR2 FQNEAQ (reference sequence). This CDR3 is built from 14 residues. The data were produced by immunoSEQ multiplex PCR, yet TCRdb's version contains in-frame clones alone and is incomplete. The data contain some 60,000 clones, 70% to 90% of them singletons. The rearrangement uses TRBV7-9 and TRBJ2-1; D is perhaps TRBD2 (6 bases). The specimen sequenced was PBMCs. The sequence came from a human donor in good health. Some clones in this sample may be carry-over from other donors' samples. Here the CDR3 reads CASSPAGRHNEQFF. CDR3 in DNA: TGTGCCAGCAGCCCCGCGGGGCGTCACAATGAGCAGTTCTTC.